Listed here are 10 T cell receptor beta chains from one sample, sequenced in a study of shared clonotypes between healthy human individuals. Repertoires were generated with immunoSEQ multiplex PCR, while TCRdb's copy carries only in-frame clones and drops some. The sample includes about 680,000 clones, about 80% of them seen just once. The sequenced sample consisted of memory CD4+ T cells sorted from blood. Subset described: CD45RA-negative fraction. The receptors derive from a woman in her 30s in good health.

This clone was observed a single time. V usage is TRBV19 and J usage is TRBJ2-7, with D perhaps TRBD2 (6 bases). CDR1 LNHDA and CDR2 SQIVND come from the germline V gene (reference sequence). The CDR3 covers 14 residues. V lost 4 bases and J lost 6, with 16 bases in between. The CDR3 sequence is CASSKWGESREQYF. CDR3 nucleotide sequence: TGTGCCAGTAGTAAATGGGGGGAGTCTCGCGAGCAGTACTTC.

This clone was counted once. The chain employs TRBV5-1 and TRBJ1-5; TRBD1 is a possible D gene (6 bases). Deletions cut 0 bases from V and 4 bases from J, with 11 bases between. CDR3 length equals 15 residues. Germline V gene data show CDR1 as SGHRS and CDR2 as YFSETQ. CDR3 loop: CASSLAPGVNQPQHF. CDR3 nucleotide sequence: TGCGCCAGCAGCTTGGCACCAGGGGTGAATCAGCCCCAGCATTTT.

The chain links TRBV2 to TRBJ2-1, with D uncertain. CDR1 is SNHLY, CDR2 FYNNEI, per germline. The V end was cut by 11 bases, the J end by 3 bases, with 17 bases between. The CDR3 spans 14 residues. The CDR3 DNA is TGTGCCGGAAGTTGGGGTCAGAACTACAATGAGCAGTTCTTC. It specifies CAGSWGQNYNEQFF.

The genes are TRBV6-5 and TRBJ1-1; D unresolved. The CDR3 totals 14 residues. V lost 5 bases, J lost 1 base, and 11 bases lay in between. Germline V gene sequence: CDR1 MNHEY, CDR2 SVGAGI. CDR3 sequence reads: CASSGFAGNTEAFF. The CDR3 DNA sequence: TGTGCCAGCAGTGGGTTTGCGGGGAACACTGAAGCTTTCTTT.

This clone was recorded a few times. The chain has TRBV5-4 and TRBJ1-2; no reliable D call. In germline, CDR1 is SGHNT, CDR2 YYREEE (reference sequence). V lost 4 bases to trimming and J lost 6 bases, with 13 bases between them. This CDR3 comprises 13 residues. The CDR3 DNA follows: TGTGCCAGCAGCATGGCTTACCCGGATGGCTACACCTTC. As protein: CASSMAYPDGYTF.

CDR3 sequence: CASGLESWGTTNTGELFF. CDR3 DNA: TGTGCTAGTGGTTTGGAAAGCTGGGGGACTACTAACACCGGGGAGCTGTTTTTT. The rearrangement joins TRBV12-5 to TRBJ2-2, with 7 bases identical to TRBD2. This CDR3 is 18 amino acids long. The junction had 10 bases not matched to a gene; V was cut back by 1 base and J by 2 bases. CDR1 and CDR2 from the germline V gene are LGHNT and FRNRAP.

V usage is TRBV6-6 and J usage is TRBJ1-5; no definite D call. CDR3 size: 13 residues. The germline V gene has CDR1 MNHNY and CDR2 SVGAGI (reference sequence). The ends were cut back, 6 bases at V and 7 bases at J, with 13 bases in the middle. The CDR3 nucleotides are TGTGCCAGCAGCGCACAAGAGAACCAGCCCCAGCATTTT. Protein sequence: CASSAQENQPQHF.

This clone was seen only once. The V and J genes are TRBV4-1 and TRBJ2-1; 13 bases align to TRBD2. V dropped 1 base and J dropped 1; count of bases not matched to a gene: 4. The CDR3 has 18 amino acids. Germline assignment: CDR1 MGHRA and CDR2 YSYEKL. CDR3 sequence: CASSQGTSGSGSYNEQFF. The CDR3 DNA sequence: TGCGCCAGCAGCCAAGGGACTAGCGGGAGCGGGTCCTACAATGAGCAGTTCTTC.

The genes are TRBV7-2 and TRBJ2-5, with unresolved D. Germline values: CDR1 SGHTA, CDR2 FQGNSA. The CDR3 length is 12 residues. Trimming pared 0 bases from V and 8 bases from J, leaving 7 bases between. The CDR3 nucleotides are TGTGCCAGCAGCTTAGCTGAGAGAACCCAGTACTTC. Translation gives CASSLAERTQYF. The whole variable domain, filled in from reference TRBV7-2 and TRBJ2-5, reads GAGVSQSPSNKVTEKGKDVELRCDPISGHTALYWYRQSLGQGLEFLIYFQGNSAPDKSGLPSDRFSAERTGGSVSTLTIQRTQQEDSAVYLCASSLAERTQYFGPGTRLLVL.

This clone was detected only once. This chain connects TRBV28 to TRBJ1-2; 8 bases map to TRBD1. Germline values: CDR1 MDHEN, CDR2 SYDVKM. V shed 4 bases, J shed 9 bases, and the junction held 16 bases outside the gene matches. The CDR3 has 16 amino acids. The CDR3, as DNA: TGTGCCAGCAGTTCCGGACAGGGAATTGGGCTAGGCAGCTACACCTTC. As protein: CASSSGQGIGLGSYTF.